This TCR beta chain was sequenced in a study of blood T cell repertoires in COVID-19. Study background: Material from acute and convalescent COVID-19 was sourced from the United States, Italy and Spain. Sources were T cells, B-cell-depleted T cells, or PBMCs; the material itself was cDNA or gDNA.

This clone was seen only once. Generated by immunoSEQ multiplex PCR, the TCRdb table keeps only in-frame clones and is missing some. In the table there are around 170,000 clones, 89% of which are singletons. The sequenced sample consisted of peripheral blood. The source is a man younger than 35 who had recovered from COVID-19.

CDR3 region: CASSPVSGRVSGANVLTF. In DNA form, the CDR3 reads TGTGCCAGCTCACCCGTGAGTGGGCGAGTCTCTGGGGCCAACGTCCTGACTTTC. V gene TRBV18 combines with J gene TRBJ2-6; D is unclear. The germline V and J ends were trimmed by 3 bases and 0 bases, with 15 bases remaining between them. Germline lookup yields CDR1 KGHSH and CDR2 LQKENI. The CDR3 has 18 residues.